The 10 T cell receptor beta chains in this list originate from one sample, sequenced in a study of Ad26.COV2.S vaccination and SARS-CoV-2 variants. Profiling relied on immunoSEQ multiplex PCR, and the TCRdb table lists in-frame clones only, not all of them. There are some 320,000 clones in the sample; just over 85% occur only once, and approximately 2% lies in the top ten. Treatment here: approximately 18 received Ad26.COV2.S at low or high dose, single or two shots; about 5 received placebo; per-sample allocation not given. Collection of the samples took place on day 63 after the first injection of vaccine or placebo. The starting material was peripheral blood, obtained in a trial of Ad26.COV2.S vaccine versus placebo. The receptors shown here come from a person between 18 and 59 years old who received the Ad26.COV2.S COVID-19 vaccine or a placebo.

This chain uses TRBV20-1 with TRBJ1-2; D is unclear. This CDR3 is 12 amino acids long. V gave up 3 bases and J gave up 5 bases, with 10 bases separating them. Per germline, CDR1 DFQATT and CDR2 SNEGSKA (reference sequence). The CDR3 DNA reads as TGCAGTGCTAGTTGGCGGGATTATGGCTACACCTTC. Encoded protein: CSASWRDYGYTF.

This chain links TRBV19 with TRBJ1-1; 7 bases fit TRBD1. Germline CDR1 is LNHDA and CDR2 is SQIVND (reference sequence). Unmatched junction bases numbered 12, after V lost 6 bases and J lost 5 bases. The CDR3 runs 15 residues. CDR3 coding DNA: TGTGCCAGTAGCCCTCGACAGGGTAGGGGGACTGAAGCTTTCTTT. Amino acids: CASSPRQGRGTEAFF.

The CDR3 region is CASSPPGVSHEQYF. In nucleotides, the CDR3 is TGTGCCAGCTCACCACCCGGGGTTAGTCACGAGCAGTACTTC. The V call is TRBV18, the J call TRBJ2-7, with TRBD2 as a possible D gene (5 bases). V was pared by 0 bases and J by 5 bases, with 11 bases between. This CDR3 region has 14 residues. Germline V lookup: CDR1 KGHSH, CDR2 LQKENI.

This chain uses TRBV29-1 with TRBJ1-1, with D maybe TRBD1 (6 bases). Germline lookup yields CDR1 SQVTM and CDR2 ANQGSEA. Trimming shortened V by 7 bases and J by 1 base, and 10 bases separated the two germline ends. The CDR3 spans 12 residues. CDR3 region: CSGGQTNTEAFF. The CDR3 bases are TGCAGCGGAGGACAGACGAACACTGAAGCTTTCTTT.

With regard to this clone: Additional DNA sequences in this sample encode the identical CDR3. The chain links TRBV7-2 to TRBJ1-2; no firm D call. There are 12 residues in the CDR3. Germline loops: CDR1 SGHTA, CDR2 FQGNSA. The ends were cut back, 2 bases at V and 8 bases at J, with 9 bases in the middle. In nucleotides, the CDR3 is TGTGCCAGCAGCTTATACCTTCAAGGCTACACCTTC. Protein product: CASSLYLQGYTF.

The genes are TRBV11-3 and TRBJ1-2; D is ambiguous. Looked up from germline, CDR1 is SGHNT and CDR2 is YENEEA. Trimming removed 5 bases from V and 5 bases from J, with 18 bases in between. The CDR3 sequence is 15 residues long. The DNA for the CDR3 is TGTGCCAGCAGCGCGTCCCGGACTCCGGTGTATGGCTACACCTTC. Translated, it gives CASSASRTPVYGYTF.

This chain links TRBV30 with TRBJ2-1, with 8 bases that match TRBD2. CDR3 length: 14 residues. Germline CDR1 reads GTSNPN; CDR2 reads SVGIG (reference sequence). The ends lost 0 bases at V and 7 bases at J; junction bases unmatched: 5. The CDR3 protein is CAWSVIAGSNEQFF. CDR3 DNA: TGTGCCTGGAGTGTAATAGCGGGGAGTAATGAGCAGTTCTTC.

This clone was detected a few times. The CDR3 reads CASSSSGSSGNTIYF. The CDR3 nucleotides read TGCGCCAGCAGCTCCTCAGGGAGCTCTGGAAACACCATATATTTT. The chain recombines TRBV5-1 with TRBJ1-3; the D gene is possibly TRBD1 (5 bases). Germline V gene data show CDR1 as SGHRS and CDR2 as YFSETQ. Between the trimmed V and J ends, which lost 3 bases and 0 bases, there was a span of 10 bases. CDR3 size: 15 residues.

V gene TRBV7-2 combines with J gene TRBJ1-6; a weak D match, TRBD1 (5 bases). V lost 1 base and J 10 bases, leaving 11 bases between the germline ends. The CDR3 has 14 residues. CDR1 and CDR2 from the germline V gene are SGHTA and FQGNSA. CDR3 loop: CASSLVRESSPLHF. CDR3 DNA sequence: TGTGCCAGCAGCTTAGTCAGGGAGAGCTCACCCCTCCACTTT.

The chain has TRBV10-2 and TRBJ1-6; 9 nucleotides align to TRBD1. Germline CDR1 WSHSY, CDR2 SAAADI. The junction had 13 bases not matched to a gene; V was cut back by 4 bases and J by 9 bases. The CDR3 has 17 residues. The CDR3 loop reads CASSGIGQGFTGSPLHF. The CDR3 bases are TGCGCCAGCAGTGGGATAGGACAGGGGTTTACGGGTTCACCCCTCCACTTT.